This T cell receptor (beta chain) was captured by sequencing in a study of T cells in Graves' hyperthyroidism and ophthalmopathy (dated by TCRdb to the late 2010s). For the study in its entirety: Peripheral blood samples were taken at initial diagnosis, before any treatment was given. Prospective prediction of ophthalmopathy was tested in an independent validation cohort consisting of some 20 hyperthyroidism patients and some 17 patients who later progressed to ophthalmopathy. In addition, the study compared T-cell repertoires in thyroid tissue and in blood from roughly six Graves' hyperthyroidism patients. TCR V-J signatures able to tell the groups apart were searched for in a discovery cohort of 90 to 100 patients, of whom fewer than 45 had Graves' ophthalmopathy and 55 to 65 had stable Graves' hyperthyroidism. According to the paper, TCR Vbeta CDR3 sequencing was carried out on over 130 peripheral blood samples, which came from 40 to 45 ophthalmopathy, 80 or so hyperthyroidism and roughly 17 progressor patients. Once sampling was done, hyperthyroidism patients were given methimazole at a starting dose of 30 mg daily, whereas ophthalmopathy patients were given high-dose intravenous methylprednisolone. The roughly 100 discovery patients were randomly divided into training and test sets at a 7:3 ratio. Here is what the overall study found, with its caveats: Sample size was not statistically predetermined, and investigators were not blinded to group allocation. Most expanded thyroid clonotypes (frequency above 0.001) were also found in blood, which suggests that blood repertoires may mirror thyroid immune responses. In cross-validation, a model built on a 13 V-J signature told ophthalmopathy apart from stable hyperthyroidism with approximately 91% sensitivity and about 81% specificity, and in testing the same model reached 80%/75%. In validation, the model predicted progression to ophthalmopathy a median of around six months before onset, with about 64% sensitivity and around 76% specificity.

Ophthalmopathy patients had moderately to severely active disease, with a Clinical Activity Score of 3 or more, a NOSPECS grade of 4 or more, and a disease duration of less than 3 months. Exclusion was applied to patients with uncontrolled infections, other autoimmune diseases, pregnancy or lactation. Diagnoses relied on clinical symptoms, serum thyroxine and TRAb, thyroid ultrasound and orbital computed tomography. PBMCs were isolated from 10 ml of fresh peripheral blood by Ficoll-Paque density gradient centrifugation. Total RNA was extracted with Trizol reagent, and quality was checked on an Agilent 2100 Bioanalyzer. TCR beta CDR3 regions were amplified from RNA transcripts. The TCR CDR3 was subjected to a first round of RT-PCR using the HTBI primer set and the Qiagen OneStep RT-PCR kit. Libraries were constructed in a second round of multiplex PCR, after which size selection and purification were performed. The libraries were sequenced on an Illumina HiSeq2000 using paired-end 100 bp reads. On the authors' methods: SOAPnuke was used to process the raw data, throwing out any read that contained adapters or uncalled bases, had a mean Phred below 15, or lacked an exact constant-primer or identifier match. COPE v1.2.5 was used to merge high-quality paired reads, and clonotypes were defined as unique nucleotide sequences. MiTCR v1.1 was used to align the clonotypes against IMGT TRBV, TRBD and TRBJ reference segments. The analysis included only V-J combinations with a frequency above 0.0001, which together covered around 99% of the repertoires. The TCS score was defined as F50 (clonal expansion) divided by E x V (chaos), with BLOSUM62-based TCRdist calculated between CDR3 peptides within each V-J. Welch's t-statistics and random forest reduced roughly 540 V-J features to about 12, which were used in a naive Bayes classifier (R e1071). TCRdb cleaned the public reads at Q25 with fastp, built clones with MiXCR and kept in-frame beta chains. Merged by CDR3 protein, the rows form single entries marked with the most common genes and DNA. These V and J calls derive from TCRdb rather than the authors' analysis. This sample is represented by about 600,000 distinct CDR3 sequences; approximately 15% of them were singletons. The ten largest clones capture roughly 6.9% of the sample.

This clonotype has a count of ten or more. It has no known antigen specificity. No per-base quality is available; no much larger clone lies one base away. This sequence was found in a woman aged 18-30 years with Graves' ophthalmopathy. Sequenced input: blood.

The nucleotide sequence reads as follows: TGTGCCAGCAGCCAAGGCATGACTAGCGGGAAAGAGACCCAGTACTTC. Translated, this is CASSQGMTSGKETQYF. The rearrangement joined TRBV4-2 to TRBJ2-5, with 11 central nucleotides matching TRBD2. From the cysteine through the phenylalanine, the CDR3 covers 16 amino acids. Of the read, only the CDR3 DNA is kept; its 48 bases are in frame from base 1. Relative to germline, V is missing 1 base and J is missing 3 bases, with 4 bases of the junction outside any gene match. The germline V gene sets CDR1 to LGHNA and CDR2 to YNFKEQ.